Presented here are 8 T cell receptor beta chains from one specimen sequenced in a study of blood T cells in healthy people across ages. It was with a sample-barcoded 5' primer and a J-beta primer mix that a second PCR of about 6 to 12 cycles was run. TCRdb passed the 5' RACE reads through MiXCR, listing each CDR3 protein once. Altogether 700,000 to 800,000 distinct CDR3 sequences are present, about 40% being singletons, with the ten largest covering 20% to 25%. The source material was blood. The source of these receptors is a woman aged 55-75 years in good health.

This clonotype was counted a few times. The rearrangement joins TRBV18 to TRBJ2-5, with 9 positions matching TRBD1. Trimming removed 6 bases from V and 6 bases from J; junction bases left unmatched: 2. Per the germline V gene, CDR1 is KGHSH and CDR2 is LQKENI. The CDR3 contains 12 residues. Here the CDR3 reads CASSGTGKTQYF. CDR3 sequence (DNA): TGTGCCAGCTCCGGGACAGGGAAGACCCAGTACTTC. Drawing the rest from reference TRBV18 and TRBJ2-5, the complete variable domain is NAGVMQNPRHLVRRRGQEARLRCSPMKGHSHVYWYRQLPEEGLKFMVYLQKENIIDESGMPKERFSAEFPKEGPSILRIQQVVRGDSAAYFCASSGTGKTQYFGPGTRLLVL.

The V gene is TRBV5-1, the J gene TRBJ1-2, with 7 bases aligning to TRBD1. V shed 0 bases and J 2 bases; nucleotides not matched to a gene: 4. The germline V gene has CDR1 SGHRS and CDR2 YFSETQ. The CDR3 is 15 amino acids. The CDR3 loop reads CASSLGGTDNYGYTF. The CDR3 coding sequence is TGCGCCAGCAGCTTGGGTGGGACAGACAACTATGGCTACACCTTC.

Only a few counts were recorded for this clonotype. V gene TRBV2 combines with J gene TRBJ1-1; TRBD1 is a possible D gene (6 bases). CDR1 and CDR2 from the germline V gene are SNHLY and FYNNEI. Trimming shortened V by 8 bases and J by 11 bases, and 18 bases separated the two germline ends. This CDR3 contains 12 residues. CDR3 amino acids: CASGTRQVRAFF. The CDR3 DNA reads TGTGCCAGCGGGACCAGACAGGTGCGGGCTTTCTTT.

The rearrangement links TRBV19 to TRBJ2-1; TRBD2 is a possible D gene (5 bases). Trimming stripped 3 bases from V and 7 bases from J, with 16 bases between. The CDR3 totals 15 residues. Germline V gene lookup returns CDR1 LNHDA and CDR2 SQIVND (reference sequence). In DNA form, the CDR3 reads TGTGCCAGTAGTATTCGGGATGGCCTTGGTAATGAGCAGTTCTTC. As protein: CASSIRDGLGNEQFF.

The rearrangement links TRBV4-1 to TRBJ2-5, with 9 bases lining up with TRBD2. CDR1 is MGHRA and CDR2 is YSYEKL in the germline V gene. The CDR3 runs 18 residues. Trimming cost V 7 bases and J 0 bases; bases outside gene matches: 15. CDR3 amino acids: CASNHERAAGGYQETQYF. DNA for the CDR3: TGCGCCAGCAACCACGAGCGCGCAGCGGGGGGATACCAAGAGACCCAGTACTTC.

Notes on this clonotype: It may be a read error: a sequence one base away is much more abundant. Written as DNA, the CDR3 is TGTGCCAGCAGCCGAGGGTGGGTTTTGGGCGATGAGCAGTACTTC. Protein sequence: CASSRGWVLGDEQYF. The chain combines TRBV7-2 with TRBJ2-7, with D maybe TRBD2 (5 bases). This CDR3 is 15 amino acids long. Germline-derived CDR1 and CDR2 are SGHTA and FQGNSA. V was pared by 5 bases and J by 7 bases, with 21 bases between.

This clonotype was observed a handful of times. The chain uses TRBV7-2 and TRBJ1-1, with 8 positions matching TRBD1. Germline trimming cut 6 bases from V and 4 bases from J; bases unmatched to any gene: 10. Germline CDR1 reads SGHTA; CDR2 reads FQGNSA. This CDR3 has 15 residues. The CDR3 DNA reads TGTGCCAGCAGGGCAAGAGACAGGGGTACCACTGAAGCTTTCTTT. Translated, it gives CASRARDRGTTEAFF.

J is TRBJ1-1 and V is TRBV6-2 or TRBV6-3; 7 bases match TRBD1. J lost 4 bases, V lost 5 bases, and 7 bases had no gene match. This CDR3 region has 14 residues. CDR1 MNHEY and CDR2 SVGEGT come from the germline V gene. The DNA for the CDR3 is TGTGCCAGCAGTGTGACAGGGTTAGGCACTGAAGCTTTCTTT. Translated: CASSVTGLGTEAFF.